The 29 T cell receptor delta chains given below trace back to one sample, sequenced in a study of γδ T cells in repeated Plasmodium falciparum infection. TCRdb re-processed the multiplex PCR reads via CATT. In the table there are 90,000 to 95,000 delta-chain clones, 0.8% to 1% of which are singletons. Gammadelta T cells were flow-sorted from PBMC into Vgamma9/Vdelta2+ and Vdelta2-negative populations for bulk analysis. Source material: gamma-delta T cells from blood. Receptors originate from a pool of human donors (malaria-infected and uninfected, not separated).

This clone was seen more than once but under ten times. The protein that TCRdb holds for this DNA derives from a much larger clone and differs from the translated DNA at residue 10, which likely indicates a read error; the protein shown here is translated from the DNA. The genes are TRDV1 and TRDJ1, with D perhaps TRDD2 (7 bases). TCRdb carries no J gene annotation; the J gene was assigned here by matching the DNA with germline. Germline-derived CDR1 and CDR2 are TSWWSYY and QGS. V lost 2 bases and J 5 bases, leaving 27 bases between the germline ends. The CDR3 is made up of 19 amino acids. CDR3 protein: CALGEGSYWVIHGGDKLIF. The CDR3 nucleotides are TGTGCTCTTGGGGAAGGTTCCTACTGGGTGATACACGGCGGGGATAAACTCATCTTT.

In the case of this clone: TCRdb's protein for this DNA is that of a much larger clone and differs from the translation at residue 10, likely a read error; the protein shown is the DNA translation. The V and J genes are TRDV1 and TRDJ1, with TRDD3 identical over 13 bases. TCRdb carries no J gene annotation; the J gene was assigned here by matching the DNA with germline. The germline CDR1 and CDR2 sequences are TSWWSYY and QGS. The junction had 31 bases not matched to a gene; V was cut back by 3 bases and J by 0 bases. This CDR3 comprises 26 residues. CDR3: CALGDLTSFGRTGGYALLTYTDKLIF. The CDR3 nucleotides are TGTGCTCTTGGGGACCTAACTTCCTTCGGTCGTACTGGGGGATACGCCCTCCTTACTTACACCGATAAACTCATCTTT.

By sample fraction, this clone is medium-sized. At the DNA level, this CDR3 is encoded by other sequences in the same sample as well. The chain couples TRDV2 to TRDJ1; the match to TRDD3 covers 10 bases. Germline V gene sequence: CDR1 GEAIGNYY, CDR2 EKD. The length of the CDR3 is 19 residues. J lost 0 bases, V lost 0 bases, and 12 bases had no gene match. The DNA for the CDR3 is TGTGCCTGTGACACCTTGGGCCATACTGGGGGATGGTACACCGATAAACTCATCTTT. This translates into CACDTLGHTGGWYTDKLIF.

By share of the sample, this clone is large (0.1 to 1%). This sample also contains other DNA sequences that code for the same CDR3. This sequence joins TRDV2 and TRDJ3; 12 bases fit TRDD3. Per the germline V gene, CDR1 is GEAIGNYY and CDR2 is EKD. The J segment lost 3 bases and the V segment lost 0 bases, leaving 11 bases of the junction unmatched. The CDR3 length is 21 residues. The CDR3 DNA reads as TGTGCCTGTGACACCGGGGGACTACTGGGGGATACTGGCTGGGACACCCGACAGATGTTTTTC. The encoded protein is CACDTGGLLGDTGWDTRQMFF.

As to this clone: Just one base apart from a much larger clone, this may be a read error. Other DNA sequences in the same sample also yield this CDR3. The chain recombines TRDV1 with TRDJ1, with a tentative D call TRDD3 (5 bases). As TCRdb names no J gene, one was assigned here on the basis of a DNA match to germline. Germline loops: CDR1 TSWWSYY, CDR2 QGS. This CDR3 region has 22 residues. The CDR3 DNA follows: TGTGCCCTTGGGGAACTTGCCTCCCCTTGGCGGGAGAGCAGAAAATACACCGATAAACTCATCTTT. Amino acids: CALGELASPWRESRKYTDKLIF.

This clone was observed a handful of times. The protein in TCRdb stems from a much larger clone and differs at residue 10 from this DNA's translation, likely a read error; here the protein is translated from the DNA. The V gene is TRDV1, the J gene TRDJ1, with 8 nucleotides matching TRDD3. The J gene, absent from TCRdb, was called here by matching the DNA to germline. This CDR3 contains 19 residues. Per the germline V gene, CDR1 is TSWWSYY and CDR2 is QGS. V lost 8 bases to trimming and J lost 1 base; unmatched junction nucleotides: 21. The CDR3: CALSLRPSYGGIGTDKLIF. The CDR3 DNA follows: TGTGCTCTTTCCCTGAGGCCCTCTTACGGGGGGATAGGCACCGATAAACTCATCTTT.

Many counts were recorded for this clone. The sample carries other DNA sequences with the same CDR3. The chain joins TRDV1 to TRDJ1, with 7 bases lining up with TRDD3. Germline CDR1 and CDR2: TSWWSYY and QGS. CDR3 length: 21 residues. With 4 bases clipped from V and 2 bases from J, the junction kept 25 bases outside the gene matches. Here the CDR3 reads CALGGPSPPLRPPGDTDKLIF. Written as DNA, the CDR3 is TGTGCTCTTGGGGGACCCTCCCCCCCCCTACGCCCCCCGGGGGATACCGATAAACTCATCTTT.

About this clone: The likely explanation is a read error, given a far larger clone one base away. Other nucleotide sequences from this sample produce the same CDR3. The chain joins TRDV2 to TRDJ1; possibly TRDD3 for D (5 bases). The J gene, absent from TCRdb, was called here by matching the DNA to germline. Per the germline V gene, CDR1 is GEAIGNYY and CDR2 is EKD. This CDR3 is built from 22 residues. V dropped 4 bases and J dropped 0 bases, with 35 bases sitting between them. CDR3 amino acids: CACEQILGAYWGRGAYTDKLIF. The CDR3 region has the DNA TGTGCCTGTGAACAGATACTTGGAGCATATTGGGGCAGAGGGGCTTACACCGATAAACTCATCTTT.

This clone was counted only a few times. The protein held in TCRdb is that of a much larger clone and does not match this DNA's translation at residue 5, likely because of a read error; the protein shown is translated from the DNA. V is TRDV1 and J is TRDJ1; possible D gene TRDD2, 5 bases. TCRdb lists no J gene, so it was determined here by aligning the DNA to germline. Deletions cut 3 bases from V and 0 bases from J, with 14 bases between. Germline loops: CDR1 TSWWSYY, CDR2 QGS. The CDR3 is 16 residues long. The CDR3 spells CALGELPVRDTDKLIF. In DNA form, the CDR3 reads TGTGCTCTTGGGGAGCTTCCGGTACGTGACACCGATAAACTCATCTTT.

Details on this clone: TCRdb pairs this DNA with a much larger clone's protein that differs at residue 18, likely a read error; the protein shown was translated from the DNA. The J segment was not called; the V segment is TRDV2; the D call TRDD3 from the table was never checked on the DNA. CDR1 is GEAIGNYY and CDR2 is EKD in the germline V gene. This CDR3 has 19 amino acids. The CDR3 bases are TGTGCCTGTGACACCGTCAGGGGGATTAGTCCGGATAGCACCGATAAACTCACCTTT. This encodes CACDTVRGISPDSTDKLTF.

Comment on this clone: TCRdb lists the protein of a much larger clone for this DNA, which differs at residue 12, so this is likely a read error; the protein given here is translated from the DNA itself. The chain recombines TRDV2 with TRDJ1; 10 bases are shared with TRDD3. Matching the DNA to germline supplied the J gene, which TCRdb does not give. This CDR3 has 17 amino acids. V dropped 1 base and J dropped 3; count of bases not matched to a gene: 10. Germline V CDR1 and CDR2: GEAIGNYY, EKD. The CDR3 here is CACDTLGDSGEADKLIF. The DNA of the CDR3 is TGTGCCTGTGACACACTGGGGGATTCGGGTGAGGCCGATAAACTCATCTTT.

Notes on this clone: The translation of this DNA and the TCRdb protein of a much larger clone differ at residue 19, probably owing to a read error; the protein shown here is translated from the DNA. The CDR3 loop is CALGQSLLLRSHLYWKTDELIF. The CDR3 nucleotides are TGTGCTCTTGGGCAAAGCTTACTACTCAGGAGCCACCTATACTGGAAAACCGATGAACTCATCTTT. V gene TRDV1 combines with J gene TRDJ1, with D perhaps TRDD3 (5 bases). Germline matching of the DNA provided the J gene here, since TCRdb leaves it blank. This CDR3 is built from 22 residues. Germline CDR1 is TSWWSYY and CDR2 is QGS.

This clone has a count of ten or more. It differs at one base from a far larger clone, so likely a read error. In the same sample, other DNA sequences code for this CDR3. Here the V gene is TRDV2, but the J gene went uncalled; TRDD3 is the table's D call, not checked against the DNA. The length of the CDR3 is 22 residues. The germline gives CDR1 GEAIGNYY, CDR2 EKD. This CDR3 is CACDTVSRGSVPVYLDTDKLIF. Here the CDR3 DNA reads TGTGCCTGTGACACTGTTTCCAGGGGGTCAGTACCGGTTTATCTAGACACCGATAAGCTCATCTTT.

About this clone itself: This DNA's translation and the protein TCRdb lists, from a much larger clone, do not match at residue 7, likely due to a read error; the protein shown is translated from the DNA. The gene calls are TRDV1 and TRDJ1, with D perhaps TRDD3 (6 bases). The J gene is absent in TCRdb and was assigned here via DNA matching to germline. Trimming cost V 3 bases and J 6 bases, with 29 bases left between them. The CDR3 extends over 19 amino acids. Germline V gene data show CDR1 as TSWWSYY and CDR2 as QGS. The CDR3 protein is CALGDLTLLRILPRNKLIF. The CDR3 region has the DNA TGTGCTCTTGGGGATCTCACCCTACTGAGGATACTACCGCGAAATAAACTCATCTTT.

Remarks on this clone: A read error likely explains why the TCRdb protein, taken from a much larger clone, differs from this DNA's translation at residue 9; the protein shown is translated from the DNA. The V and J genes are TRDV1 and TRDJ1, with 9 bases identical to TRDD3. J was trimmed by 1 base and V by 4 bases; bases with no gene match: 19. There are 20 residues in the CDR3. In germline, CDR1 is TSWWSYY, CDR2 QGS. The CDR3 protein is CALGAFRRGWGIPSTDKLIF. The CDR3 DNA sequence: TGTGCTCTTGGGGCTTTCCGGCGGGGCTGGGGGATTCCAAGCACCGATAAACTCATCTTT.

This clone was observed a few times. TCRdb's protein, taken from a much larger clone, differs from this DNA's translation at residue 3, likely owing to a read error; the protein displayed comes from the DNA. DNA of the CDR3: TGTGCCCGTGGCCCGGGGATACGCGTGGTTACCGATAAACTCATCTTT. Its protein product is CARGPGIRVVTDKLIF. This chain links TRDV2 with TRDJ1; TRDD3 matches at 9 bases. Here the J gene was assigned by germline matching of the DNA, as TCRdb has none. The CDR3 has 16 amino acids. V was pared by 9 bases and J by 2 bases, with 15 bases of the junction left unmatched. Germline loops: CDR1 GEAIGNYY, CDR2 EKD.

Comments on this clone: The protein TCRdb lists belongs to a much larger clone and differs from this DNA's translation at residue 21, which points to a read error; the protein shown is made from the DNA. The chain combines TRDV1 with TRDJ1; 11 bases line up with TRDD3. No J gene was available from TCRdb, and it was assigned here by a germline match of the DNA. Germline lookup yields CDR1 TSWWSYY and CDR2 QGS. The CDR3 is made up of 24 amino acids. CDR3 amino acids: CALGVCSYATRNWGITGFTDELIF. The CDR3 DNA sequence: TGTGCTCTTGGGGTTTGTTCCTACGCTACGAGAAACTGGGGGATAACAGGATTCACCGATGAACTCATCTTT.

Concerning this clone itself: The protein TCRdb gives is from a much larger clone and does not agree with this DNA's translation at residue 6, likely a read error; the protein shown here comes from the DNA. The chain has TRDV2 and TRDJ1; no clear D gene. The J gene is absent in TCRdb and was assigned here via DNA matching to germline. V shed 0 bases and J shed 4 bases, with 17 bases lying between them. CDR1 and CDR2 (germline): GEAIGNYY, EKD. The CDR3 runs 16 residues. CDR3 DNA sequence: TGTGCCTGTGACACCGCGGTCCGATCACCAGGCGATAAACTCATCTTT. It yields the protein CACDTAVRSPGDKLIF.

This clone showed up just a few times. It is likely a read error: a sequence one base away is far more abundant. This sample includes further DNA sequences coding for the same CDR3. This chain uses TRDV1 with TRDJ1, with 8 bases fitting TRDD3. TCRdb lists no J gene, so it was determined here by aligning the DNA to germline. The CDR3 length is 19 residues. Per germline, CDR1 TSWWSYY and CDR2 QGS. V lost 3 bases and J lost 0; bases outside the gene matches: 15. CDR3 residues: CALGDRGLWGTLYTDKLIF. DNA for the CDR3: TGTGCTCTTGGGGATCGCGGCCTCTGGGGGACCCTGTACACCGATAAACTCATCTTT.

A remark on this clone: The protein in TCRdb stems from a much larger clone and differs at residue 5 from this DNA's translation, likely a read error; here the protein is translated from the DNA. The chain couples TRDV2 to TRDJ1, with TRDD3 matching 9 bases. The germline CDR1 and CDR2 sequences are GEAIGNYY and EKD. CDR3 length equals 16 residues. The CDR3 DNA sequence: TGTGCCTGTGACCCCGCCTGGGGGATCAGCACCGATAAACTCATCTTC. Its translation is CACDPAWGISTDKLIF.

In the case of this clone: This likely came from a read error, as a far larger clone is one base away. At the DNA level, this CDR3 is encoded by other sequences in the same sample as well. The chain recombines TRDV2 with TRDJ1; the match to TRDD3 covers 12 bases. TCRdb offers no J gene call, so here the DNA was matched to germline to obtain one. With V trimmed by 3 bases and J by 0 bases, 10 bases remained unmatched. The length of the CDR3 is 18 residues. Germline CDR1 GEAIGNYY, CDR2 EKD. The CDR3 reads CACDSKLGDTGYTDKLIF. The CDR3 DNA reads as TGTGCCTGTGACTCCAAACTGGGGGATACCGGATACACCGATAAACTCATCTTT.

Comment on this clone: Translating this DNA gives a protein that differs at residue 3 from the TCRdb one, which belongs to a much larger clone; a read error is likely, and the protein shown is this translation. The rearrangement uses TRDV1 and TRDJ1, with 9 bases matching TRDD3. The J gene, left out of TCRdb, was set here by checking the DNA against germline. This CDR3 spans 16 amino acids. CDR1 is TSWWSYY, CDR2 QGS, per germline. The CDR3 spells CAPGEPGIRNTDKLIF. For the CDR3, the DNA is TGTGCTCCTGGGGAACCGGGGATACGGAACACCGATAAACTCATCTTT.

Here the V gene is TRAV38-2/DV8, but the J gene went uncalled; the D call of TRDD3 is as the table states it, not checked on the DNA. This CDR3 comprises 23 residues. From germline, CDR1 is TSESDYY and CDR2 QEAYKQQN. Written as DNA, the CDR3 is TGTGCTCATAGGAGCGCGTTCATCTCCTGGGGGATGCTCGCCCCCCCTTACACCGATAAACTCACCTTT. This sequence encodes CAHRSAFISWGMLAPPYTDKLTF.

A word on this clone: The protein recorded in TCRdb matches a much larger clone and deviates from this DNA's translation at residue 9, suggesting a read error; the protein here is obtained by translating the DNA. The chain joins TRDV2 to TRDJ1, with 7 bases lining up with TRDD3. The J gene comes from matching the DNA to germline here; TCRdb lacks it. CDR3 size: 19 residues. V lost 0 bases to trimming and J lost 0 bases; unmatched junction nucleotides: 15. The V gene's germline CDR1 is GEAIGNYY and CDR2 EKD. CDR3 sequence: CACDTVGGCQDRYTDKLIF. The CDR3 coding sequence is TGTGCCTGTGACACCGTCGGGGGATGCCAGGATCGGTACACCGATAAACTCATCTTT.

On this clone: TCRdb's protein for this DNA is that of a much larger clone and differs from the translation at residue 20, likely a read error; the protein shown is the DNA translation. This rearrangement joins TRDV1 to TRDJ4; 13 bases are shared with TRDD3. This CDR3 contains 22 residues. CDR1 is TSWWSYY, CDR2 QGS, per germline. CDR3 nucleotide sequence: TGTGCTCTTGGGGAACATGAAGAACACTGGGGGATACGAGGCAATACTTTCAGACCCCAGATCTTT. Translation gives CALGEHEEHWGIRGNTFRPQIF.

This clone came up many times. With a far larger clone one base away, a read error is the likely cause. The sample contains more than one DNA sequence encoding this CDR3. This chain connects TRDV1 to TRDJ1; 11 bases align to TRDD3. The CDR3 length is 20 residues. CDR1 and CDR2 from the germline V gene are TSWWSYY and QGS. The CDR3 loop is CALGPIYWGISHPYTDKLIF. CDR3 nucleotide sequence: TGTGCTCTTGGGCCGATTTACTGGGGGATATCCCACCCGTACACCGACAAACTCATCTTT.

About this clone: The likely explanation is a read error, given a far larger clone one base away. Additional DNA sequences in this sample encode the identical CDR3. The V and J genes are TRDV2 and TRDJ1; 9 nucleotides agree with TRDD3. The J gene comes from matching the DNA to germline here; TCRdb lacks it. The germline CDR1 and CDR2 sequences are GEAIGNYY and EKD. This CDR3 has 18 amino acids. The DNA of the CDR3 is TGTGCCTGTGACCCCATGGGGACTGGGGGACTACACACCGACAAACTCATCTTT. The encoded protein is CACDPMGTGGLHTDKLIF.

This clone was counted only a few times. The protein given by TCRdb reflects a much larger clone and differs at residues 13 and 15 from this DNA's translation, likely from a read error; the protein shown is the DNA's translation. J is TRDJ1 and V is TRDV1; 11 bases map to TRDD3. CDR1 is TSWWSYY and CDR2 is QGS in the germline V gene. J lost 14 bases, V lost 6 bases, and 23 bases had no gene match. The CDR3 is made up of 17 amino acids. The CDR3 DNA follows: TGTGCTCTTGGCCTATTCCGCCCATACTGGGGGATAGCCAGTGTAATCTTT. Protein product: CALGLFRPYWGIASVIF.

This clone was detected a few times. This likely reflects a read error, since a far larger clone is one base away. Other DNA sequences in this specimen translate into the identical CDR3. The chain is built from TRDV1 and TRDJ1; 7 bases match TRDD2. The CDR3 has 20 residues. Germline values: CDR1 TSWWSYY, CDR2 QGS. CDR3 residues: CALGDPSSVGGLLYTDKLIF. CDR3 nucleotides: TGTGCTCTTGGGGATCCTTCCTCCGTCGGGGGGCTTCTGTACACCGATAAACTTATCTTT.